These 5 T cell receptor beta chains were sequenced from one sample in a study of T cells in Graves' hyperthyroidism and ophthalmopathy. RNA transcripts yielded amplified TCR beta CDR3 regions. The HTBI primer set drove a first-round RT-PCR of the TCR CDR3. MiXCR, applied by TCRdb to the multiplex PCR reads, yields one record per CDR3 protein. The table has about 250,000 distinct CDR3 sequences, roughly 22% seen once; the top ten hold approximately 35%. The sample taken for sequencing was blood. All receptors derive from a woman aged 35 to 49 with Graves' ophthalmopathy.

This clonotype was picked up many times. The chain employs TRBV27 and TRBJ2-7; D unresolved. The CDR3 covers 16 residues. Looked up from germline, CDR1 is MNHEY and CDR2 is SMNVEV (reference sequence). With 2 bases removed from V and 2 bases from J, the gap between germline ends came to 16 bases. CDR3 nucleotides: TGTGCCAGCAGTTTAACCCAGCGTTCGGTTACCTACGAGCAGTACTTC. It codes for CASSLTQRSVTYEQYF.

The chain employs TRBV20-1 and TRBJ1-1; D possibly corresponds to TRBD1 (5 bases). This CDR3 contains 15 residues. Germline assignment: CDR1 DFQATT and CDR2 SNEGSKA (reference sequence). Trimming pared 0 bases from V and 4 bases from J, leaving 15 bases between. CDR3 loop: CSARDQGREVTEAFF. As DNA, the CDR3 is TGCAGTGCTAGAGATCAGGGCAGGGAGGTCACTGAAGCTTTCTTT.

In its sample, this clonotype was seen many times. The rearrangement joins TRBV6-5 to TRBJ2-5, with D tentatively TRBD1 (5 bases). Trimming pared 5 bases from V and 4 bases from J, leaving 17 bases between. The germline CDR1 and CDR2 sequences are MNHEY and SVGAGI. The CDR3 length is 15 residues. CDR3 residues: CASSPRVRGRETQYF. The CDR3 DNA reads as TGTGCCAGCAGTCCCCGTGTTAGGGGAAGAGAGACCCAGTACTTC.

At least ten counts were recorded for this clonotype. The chain has TRBV29-1 and TRBJ1-1; 8 bases map to TRBD1. The germline V gene has CDR1 SQVTM and CDR2 ANQGSEA. The CDR3 spans 14 residues. J was trimmed by 0 bases and V by 5 bases; bases with no gene match: 5. The CDR3 bases are TGCAGCGTTTCCCTGGGACAGGTGAACACTGAAGCTTTCTTT. This sequence encodes CSVSLGQVNTEAFF.

In this sample, this clonotype turned up many times. The genes are TRBV12-3 or TRBV12-4 and TRBJ2-5, with D perhaps being TRBD1 or TRBD2 (7 bases each). Deletions cut 2 bases from V and 5 bases from J, with 12 bases between. The CDR3 is 14 residues long. This CDR3 is CASSLNRGGETQYF. CDR3 DNA: TGTGCCAGCAGTTTAAACAGGGGAGGGGAGACCCAGTACTTC.